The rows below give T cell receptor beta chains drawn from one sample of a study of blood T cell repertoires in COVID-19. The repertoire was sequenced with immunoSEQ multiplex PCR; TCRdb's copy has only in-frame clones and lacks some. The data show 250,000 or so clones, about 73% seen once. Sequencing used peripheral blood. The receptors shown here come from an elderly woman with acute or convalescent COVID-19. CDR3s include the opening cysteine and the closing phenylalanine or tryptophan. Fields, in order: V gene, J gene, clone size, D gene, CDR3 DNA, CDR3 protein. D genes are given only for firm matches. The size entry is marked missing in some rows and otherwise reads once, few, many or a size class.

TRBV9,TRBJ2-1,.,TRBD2,TGTGCCAGCAGCCAACCAGCGGGGGGTCACTACAATGAGCAGTTCTTC,CASSQPAGGHYNEQFF
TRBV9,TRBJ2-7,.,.,TGTGCCAGCCAACCTGGGATCGGGAGCTTCTACGAGCAGTACTTC,CASQPGIGSFYEQYF
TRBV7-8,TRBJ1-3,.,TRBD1,TGTGCCAGCAGCTTAGGCGGGACAGCAACTGGAAACACCATATATTTT,CASSLGGTATGNTIYF
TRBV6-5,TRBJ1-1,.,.,TGTGCCAGCAGGCAGGGGAATGGTAACACTGAAGCTTTCTTT,CASRQGNGNTEAFF
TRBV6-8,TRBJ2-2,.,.,TGTGCCAGCGAGGGGGGGGGAGCCAATGGCGGGGAGCTGTTTTTT,CASEGGGANGGELFF
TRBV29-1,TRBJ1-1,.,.,TGCAGCGTGGGCACAGGGTGGGTAAACACTGAAGCTTTCTTT,CSVGTGWVNTEAFF
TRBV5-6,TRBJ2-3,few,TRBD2,TGTGCCAGCAGCTCCCGGGACTACACAGATACGCAGTATTTT,CASSSRDYTDTQYF
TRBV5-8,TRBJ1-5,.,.,TGTGCCAGCAGCTTGGGGTTGGGGGGAAGCAATCAGCCCCAGCATTTT,CASSLGLGGSNQPQHF
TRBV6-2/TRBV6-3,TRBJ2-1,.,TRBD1,TGTGCCAGCAGCTTGACAGGGGGCATCAATGAGCAGTTCTTC,CASSLTGGINEQFF
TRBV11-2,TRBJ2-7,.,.,TGTGCCAGCACCACAGGGGGAGGGCCTTTCTACGAGCAGTACTTC,CASTTGGGPFYEQYF
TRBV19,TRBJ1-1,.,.,TGTGCCAGTAGTATCGAGGCCAACACTGAAGCTTTCTTT,CASSIEANTEAFF
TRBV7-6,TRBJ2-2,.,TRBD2,TGTGCCAGCAGCTTAAGGGCGGGGGGATCTGACACCGGGGAGCTGTTTTTT,CASSLRAGGSDTGELFF
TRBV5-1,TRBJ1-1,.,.,TGCGCCAGCAGCTCTGGACAACCGAACACTGAAGCTTTCTTT,CASSSGQPNTEAFF
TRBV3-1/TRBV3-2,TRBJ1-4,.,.,TGTGCCAGCAGCCAAGCCCGGGACATCCTAGGCGAAAAACTGTTTTTT,CASSQARDILGEKLFF
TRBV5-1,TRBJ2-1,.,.,TGCGCCAGCAGGCCCAGGCTAAACTACAATGAGCAGTTCTTC,CASRPRLNYNEQFF
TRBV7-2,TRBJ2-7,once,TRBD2,TGTGCCAGCAGCTTAAGGACTAGCGGGAGGGCCGATTCCTACGAGCAGTACTTC,CASSLRTSGRADSYEQYF
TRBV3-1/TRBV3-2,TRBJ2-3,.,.,TGTGCCAGCAGCCAAGATGTCGCCTTAAGAGATACAGATACGCAGTATTTT,CASSQDVALRDTDTQYF
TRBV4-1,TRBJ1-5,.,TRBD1,TGCGCCAGCAGCCGCTCAGGGGGGCCCAATCAGCCCCAGCATTTT,CASSRSGGPNQPQHF
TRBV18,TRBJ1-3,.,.,TGTGCCAGCTCACCACAACAGGTCGACTCTGGAAACACCATATATTTT,CASSPQQVDSGNTIYF
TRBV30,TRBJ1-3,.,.,TGTGCCTGGAGTGCGGGTCTCTCTGGAAACACCATATATTTT,CAWSAGLSGNTIYF
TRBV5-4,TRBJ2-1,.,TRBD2,TGTGCCAGCAGCTTGGAACTAGCGGCCTACAATGAGCAGTTCTTC,CASSLELAAYNEQFF
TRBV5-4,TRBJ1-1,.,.,TGTGCCAGCAGCTTGAGCGGCACTGAAGCTTTCTTT,CASSLSGTEAFF
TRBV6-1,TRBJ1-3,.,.,TGTGCCAGCAGTGAAGTGGAGCAGGGACTATCTGGAAACACCATATATTTT,CASSEVEQGLSGNTIYF
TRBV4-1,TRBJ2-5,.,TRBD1,TGCGCCAGCAGCCAAGTAGGCCCAGGGGGCGAAGAGACCCAGTACTTC,CASSQVGPGGEETQYF
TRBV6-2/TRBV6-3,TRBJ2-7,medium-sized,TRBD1,TGTGCCAGCAGTGGCCAGACAGGGGCCGAGCAGTGCTTC,CASSGQTGAEQCF
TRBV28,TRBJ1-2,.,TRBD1,TGTGCCAGCCGGTCGGGACAGGGAAACTATGGCTACACCTTC,CASRSGQGNYGYTF
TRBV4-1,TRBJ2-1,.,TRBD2,TGCGCCAGCAGCCCAACCCCGGGACTAGCGGGAGCCGAATACAATGAGCAGTTCTTC,CASSPTPGLAGAEYNEQFF
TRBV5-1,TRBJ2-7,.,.,TGCGCCAGCAGCTCCACCCGGGCGGGGGCTGAAGAGCAGTACTTC,CASSSTRAGAEEQYF
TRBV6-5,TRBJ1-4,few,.,TGTGCCAGCAGCATACAGATAACAACTAATGAAAAACTGTTTTTT,CASSIQITTNEKLFF
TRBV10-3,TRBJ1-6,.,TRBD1,TGTGCCATCAGTGCAGGGGGAAGCACCTATAATTCACCCCTCCACTTT,CAISAGGSTYNSPLHF
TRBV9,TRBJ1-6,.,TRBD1,TGTGCCAGCAGCCCTTCACCAGGGGGTAATTCACCCCTCCACTTT,CASSPSPGGNSPLHF
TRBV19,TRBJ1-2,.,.,TGTGCCAGTAGTACCCATTTTCAGGGGAACTATGGCTACACCTTC,CASSTHFQGNYGYTF
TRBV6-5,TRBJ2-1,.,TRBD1,TGTGCCAGCAGGGGGGACAGCTACAATGAGCAGTTCTTC,CASRGDSYNEQFF
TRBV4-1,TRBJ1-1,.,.,TGCGCCAGCAGCCAAGAGGGCCTCTACACTGAAGCTTTCTTT,CASSQEGLYTEAFF
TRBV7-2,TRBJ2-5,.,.,TGTGCCAGCAGCCGGGGAGGGACCCAGTACTTC,CASSRGGTQYF
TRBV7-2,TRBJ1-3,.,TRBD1,TGTGCCAGCAGCTTTACAGGGGCAGCTGGAAACACCATATATTTT,CASSFTGAAGNTIYF
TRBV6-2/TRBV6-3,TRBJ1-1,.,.,TGTGCCAGCAGTTACGGGGGAGGCCCGAACACTGAAGCTTTCTTT,CASSYGGGPNTEAFF
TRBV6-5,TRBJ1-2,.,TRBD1,TGTGCCAGCAGGCGGACAGGGGGAAAGTATGGCTACACCTTC,CASRRTGGKYGYTF
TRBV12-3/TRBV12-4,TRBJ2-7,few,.,TGTGCCAGCAGCCTCAGGAACGGCGAGCAGTACTTC,CASSLRNGEQYF
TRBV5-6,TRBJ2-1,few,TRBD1,TGTGCCAGCAGCAAGGACAGGGGGCTCGTTGGGAATGAGCAGTTCTTC,CASSKDRGLVGNEQFF
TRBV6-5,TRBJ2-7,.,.,TGTGCCACCAGGTGGGACATCCACTACGAGCAGTACTTC,CATRWDIHYEQYF
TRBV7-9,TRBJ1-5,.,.,TGTGCCAGCAGCTCTTCGACCGGGTTGAATCAGCCCCAGCATTTT,CASSSSTGLNQPQHF
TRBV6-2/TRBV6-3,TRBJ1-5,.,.,TGTGCCAGCAGTTCCGCGGACGGGGTTGTGGGCAATCAGCCCCAGCATTTT,CASSSADGVVGNQPQHF
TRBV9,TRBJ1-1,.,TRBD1,TGTGCCAGCAGCGTAGGTTGGACAGGAGGTACTGAAGCTTTCTTT,CASSVGWTGGTEAFF
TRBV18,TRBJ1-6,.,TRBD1,TGTGCCAGCTCACCAGGGACAGGGGGCAGTTCACCCCTCCACTTT,CASSPGTGGSSPLHF
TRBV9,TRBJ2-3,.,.,TGTGCCAGCAGCGTTGGTCTGGCCACAGATACGCAGTATTTT,CASSVGLATDTQYF
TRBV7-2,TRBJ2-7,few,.,TGTGCCAGCAGCTTAGAGTCAGGGCGGGGGCTGTACGAGCAGTACTTC,CASSLESGRGLYEQYF
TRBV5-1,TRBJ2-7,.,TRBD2,TGCGCCAGCAGTGGGGGAGGGCCGTACGAGCAGTACTTC,CASSGGGPYEQYF
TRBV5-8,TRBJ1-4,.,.,TGTGCCAGCAGCTTGTACAGTACGGGGGAAAAACTGTTTTTT,CASSLYSTGEKLFF
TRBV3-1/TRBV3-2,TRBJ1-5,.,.,TGTGCCAGCAGCCAAGATCTTCAGCCCCAGCATTTT,CASSQDLQPQHF
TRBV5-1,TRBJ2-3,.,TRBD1,TGCGCCAGCAGCATAGGGACAGGCCTCCTTGCACAAGATACGCAGTATTTT,CASSIGTGLLAQDTQYF